The clone carrying this T cell receptor beta chain has a handful of counts. These data are taken from a study of spatial heterogeneity in lung cancer. As for time point: blood at routine non-recurrence follow-up after resection. TCRdb passed the 5' RACE reads through MiXCR, listing each CDR3 protein once. Of around 18,000 distinct CDR3 sequences in the sample, 9.2% are singletons; the top ten hold less than 25%. Between the trimmed V and J ends, which lost 8 bases and 5 bases, there was a span of 5 bases. Germline-derived CDR1 and CDR2 are MGHDK and SYGVNS. The CDR3 extends over 10 amino acids. The chain recombines TRBV25-1 with TRBJ2-3; D unclear. This sample comprised PBMCs, obtained at follow-up. The source is a male donor with early-stage non-small cell lung cancer. The CDR3 bases are TGTGCCAGCTCTGAAGATACGCAGTATTTT. Translation: CASSEDTQYF.